Each of the 14 T cell receptor beta chains below was sequenced from the same sample in a study of T cell responses to AZD1222 COVID-19 vaccine. The method was immunoSEQ multiplex PCR; TCRdb's version includes in-frame clones alone and lacks a portion of them. The table has fewer than 75,000 clones, over 80% seen once; the top ten hold more than 6%. Sequencing was performed on peripheral blood, taken 28 days after the second dose of the MenACWY control vaccine. All receptors come from an adult who received the MenACWY meningococcal vaccine as a control.

The chain links TRBV9 to TRBJ2-3; 13 nucleotides line up with TRBD2. The CDR3 sequence is 18 residues long. V lost 0 bases to trimming and J lost 3 bases; unmatched junction nucleotides: 7. Germline CDR1 SGDLS, CDR2 YYNGEE. In DNA, the CDR3 is TGTGCCAGCAGCGTAGGGACTAGCGGGAGACGGCTTACAGATACGCAGTATTTT. Translation: CASSVGTSGRRLTDTQYF.

This clone appeared a single time. The chain has TRBV7-2 and TRBJ2-1; tentative D call: TRBD2 (5 bases). With 5 bases removed from V and 7 bases from J, the gap between germline ends came to 18 bases. The CDR3 spans 15 residues. Germline V lookup: CDR1 SGHTA, CDR2 FQGNSA. In DNA, the CDR3 is TGTGCCAGCAGCCGTGGGGTAGCGAGTCGGAATGAGCAGTTCTTC. Encoded protein: CASSRGVASRNEQFF.

V usage is TRBV5-4 and J usage is TRBJ2-3, with TRBD2 identical over 10 bases. V lost 0 bases, J lost 3 bases, and 1 base stayed unmatched. Per germline, CDR1 SGHNT and CDR2 YYREEE (reference sequence). The CDR3 loop spans 15 amino acids. DNA for the CDR3: TGTGCCAGCAGCTTGGGGACTAGCGGAACAGATACGCAGTATTTT. Its protein is CASSLGTSGTDTQYF.

This sequence joins TRBV28 and TRBJ1-5, with D maybe TRBD1 (6 bases). Per the germline V gene, CDR1 is MDHEN and CDR2 is SYDVKM. V was clipped by 6 bases and J by 6 bases, with 15 bases between them. CDR3 length: 14 residues. The DNA for the CDR3 is TGTGCCAGCAGCCGGACAGCGAGGTTTCAGCCCCAGCATTTT. It is translated as CASSRTARFQPQHF.

This clone was recorded only once. The chain combines TRBV6-1 with TRBJ1-1; tentative D call: TRBD1 (5 bases). CDR3 length equals 14 residues. With 3 bases removed from V and 1 base from J, the gap between germline ends came to 9 bases. The germline CDR1 and CDR2 sequences are MNHNS and SASEGT. This CDR3 is CASSEAGQNTEAFF. CDR3 DNA sequence: TGTGCCAGCAGTGAGGCGGGGCAGAACACTGAAGCTTTCTTT.

The chain uses TRBV18 and TRBJ2-1; either TRBD1 or TRBD2 may fit D (6 bases each). The V and J ends lost 0 bases and 9 bases respectively, with 18 bases between them. Germline-derived CDR1 and CDR2 are KGHSH and LQKENI. The CDR3 is 16 residues long. As DNA, the CDR3 is TGTGCCAGCTCACCACCCCGGGGGCGCTCCTTGAGTGAGCAGTTCTTC. It specifies CASSPPRGRSLSEQFF.

V usage is TRBV29-1 and J usage is TRBJ1-2, with TRBD1 as a possible D gene (5 bases). This CDR3 comprises 13 residues. V lost 4 bases, J lost 4 bases, and 13 bases lay in between. From germline, CDR1 is SQVTM and CDR2 ANQGSEA. This CDR3 reads CSVAEGSSYGYTF. In DNA form, the CDR3 reads TGCAGCGTTGCGGAGGGGAGTAGCTATGGCTACACCTTC.

The V call is TRBV5-5, the J call TRBJ2-7, with a tentative D call TRBD2 (7 bases). The CDR3 consists of 15 residues. Germline lookup yields CDR1 SGHKS and CDR2 YYEKEE (reference sequence). The V end lost 4 bases, the J end lost 0 bases, and 14 bases lay between the germline ends. This CDR3 is CASSLEGGSSYEQYF. The CDR3 DNA sequence: TGTGCCAGCAGCCTCGAGGGGGGGTCCTCCTACGAGCAGTACTTC.

This sequence joins TRBV30 and TRBJ1-4, with D possibly being TRBD1 (6 bases). V was cut by 5 bases and J by 5 bases, with 12 bases left in between. This CDR3 region has 13 residues. CDR1 is GTSNPN, CDR2 SVGIG, per germline (reference sequence). The CDR3 coding sequence is TGTGCCTGGTCCCAGGGGTACAATGAAAAACTGTTTTTT. This gives the protein CAWSQGYNEKLFF. The full variable domain, with the rest looked up from reference TRBV30 and TRBJ1-4, is SQTIHQWPATLVQPVGSPLSLECTVEGTSNPNLYWYRQAAGRGLQLLFYSVGIGQISSEVPQNLSASRPQDRQFILSSKKLLLSDSGFYLCAWSQGYNEKLFFGSGTQLSVL.

The genes are TRBV4-2 and TRBJ1-1, with 7 bases fitting TRBD1. Per the germline V gene, CDR1 is LGHNA and CDR2 is YNFKEQ. The CDR3 consists of 16 residues. V shed 4 bases and J 4 bases; nucleotides not matched to a gene: 12. The CDR3 is CASSPRQGRFITEAFF. In DNA form, the CDR3 reads TGTGCCAGCAGCCCGAGACAGGGCAGGTTCATCACTGAAGCTTTCTTT.

The CDR3 loop reads CASSYSVTGTDTQYF. CDR3 DNA sequence: TGTGCCAGCAGTTACTCGGTGACAGGCACAGATACGCAGTATTTT. V and J are TRBV6-5 and TRBJ2-3; a possible D gene is TRBD1 (5 bases). The CDR3 loop spans 15 amino acids. V dropped 0 bases and J dropped 1 base, with 8 bases sitting between them. Germline loops: CDR1 MNHEY, CDR2 SVGAGI.

This chain joins TRBV7-9 and TRBJ1-5, with TRBD1 matching over 8 bases. Germline V gene sequence: CDR1 SEHNR, CDR2 FQNEAQ (reference sequence). V lost 4 bases to trimming and J lost 7 bases; unmatched junction nucleotides: 12. The CDR3 covers 16 residues. The CDR3 coding sequence is TGTGCCAGCAGCTCGACGGACAGGGCCCCCCCCCAGCCCCAGCATTTT. Amino acids: CASSSTDRAPPQPQHF.

V gene TRBV18 combines with J gene TRBJ2-6, with D unclear. The CDR3 sequence is 12 residues long. Trimming cost V 3 bases and J 3 bases, with 0 bases left between them. CDR1 and CDR2 from the germline V gene are KGHSH and LQKENI. The CDR3 DNA sequence: TGTGCCAGCTCACCTGGGGCCAACGTCCTGACTTTC. Translated, it gives CASSPGANVLTF.

This chain links TRBV9 with TRBJ1-2; D remains ambiguous. V was clipped by 2 bases and J by 1 base, with 3 bases between them. The germline gives CDR1 SGDLS, CDR2 YYNGEE. The CDR3 is 12 amino acids. CDR3 region: CASSVGNYGYTF. The CDR3 DNA is TGTGCCAGCAGCGTTGGTAACTATGGCTACACCTTC.